The following is a TCR beta chain sequence with its context. With V trimmed by 0 bases and J by 4 bases, 6 bases remained unmatched. Germline V gene sequence: CDR1 SGDLS, CDR2 YYNGEE. The CDR3 is 16 amino acids. These data originate in a study of blood T cell repertoires in COVID-19. Clones were sequenced by immunoSEQ multiplex PCR, and TCRdb holds only the in-frame ones, with some missing. Of 150,000 or so clones listed, approximately 92% were seen once; the top ten hold roughly 15%. The sequenced sample consisted of peripheral blood. The TCR comes from a woman aged 40 to 50 with acute or convalescent COVID-19. The chain uses TRBV9 and TRBJ2-3, with TRBD1 matching 9 bases. The CDR3, as DNA: TGTGCCAGCAGCGTAGGCACAGGGGGCTTCGCAGATACGCAGTATTTT. Amino acids: CASSVGTGGFADTQYF.